This T cell receptor (beta chain) was sequenced in a study of T cell responses to AZD1222 COVID-19 vaccine. General study points: Females made up more of the donors, who were largely white British, and clonal diversity may have come out too low. Repertoire sampling happened only post peak T cell response.

Worth noting for this clone: Antigen specificity is unknown.

The CDR3 runs to 13 residues. Trimming took 5 bases from V and 2 from J, leaving 9 bases between them. The germline gives CDR1 SGHVS, CDR2 FQNEAQ. The table came from immunoSEQ multiplex PCR; TCRdb's copy has only in-frame clones and leaves some out. The data contain about 110,000 clones, roughly 92% of them singletons. Sequencing was performed on peripheral blood, taken 28 days after the second AZD1222 dose. The TCR was taken from an adult who received the AZD1222 COVID-19 vaccine. The chain is built from TRBV7-8 and TRBJ1-2; D unclear. The DNA of the CDR3 is TGTGCCAGCAGCCTAGGGTTGAACTATGGCTACACCTTC. Its protein is CASSLGLNYGYTF.